This TCR beta chain was obtained from a study of CD8+ T cells in alopecia areata. Findings and limits, study-wide: It was observed that many expanded lesional clones persisted in scalp and blood during tofacitinib. Because one nonresponder was included, the link of baseline CD8+ expansion to response is considered uncertain. Both scalp clonality and the expanded CD8+ clones among the top 100 showed a significant decrease with tofacitinib.

To note about this clone: Antigen: not known.

cDNA serving as the sequencing template came from extracted, reverse transcribed RNA. Data came from immunoSEQ multiplex PCR; TCRdb stores just in-frame clones and leaves some out. This sample has some 220,000 clones, with 50% to 60% found just once. Noted treatment: oral pan-JAK inhibitor, 5-10 mg twice daily. CDR3 length: 15 residues. V gave up 4 bases and J gave up 3 bases; unmatched junction bases: 5. CDR1 is MDHEN and CDR2 is SYDVKM in the germline V gene. J is TRBJ1-5 and V is TRBV28; TRBD1 aligns across 8 bases. The clonotype originates from a human donor with alopecia areata. Specimen: CD4+ T cells sorted from blood, collected at week 4, from a patient treated with tofacitinib. The CDR3 loop reads CASSSQGGNNQPQHF. In nucleotides, the CDR3 is TGTGCCAGCAGTTCACAGGGGGGGAACAATCAGCCCCAGCATTTT.